The entry below gives a single T cell receptor beta chain sequence along with its context. The target antigen is unknown. This entry belongs to a study of response to subunit inactivated influenza vaccine. Study-wide results and caveats: Authors suggested that a seasonal influenza vaccination recruits few new T cells each time.

A single record per CDR3 protein comes from TCRdb applying MiXCR to the RT-PCR reads. The sample holds 530,000 or so distinct CDR3 sequences, around 25% seen once. Sequences were derived from CD4+ T cells sorted from PBMCs, sampled roughly 5 days after vaccination. The receptor's source is a man in his fifties who received an inactivated influenza vaccine.

The CDR3 DNA sequence: TGTGCCAGCAAAATTCGTAGCACAGATACGCAGTATTTT. This sequence encodes CASKIRSTDTQYF. The chain joins TRBV2 to TRBJ2-3; D gene ambiguous. CDR1 and CDR2 (germline): SNHLY, FYNNEI. CDR3 length: 13 amino acids. V was clipped by 7 bases and J by 0 bases, with 8 bases between them.